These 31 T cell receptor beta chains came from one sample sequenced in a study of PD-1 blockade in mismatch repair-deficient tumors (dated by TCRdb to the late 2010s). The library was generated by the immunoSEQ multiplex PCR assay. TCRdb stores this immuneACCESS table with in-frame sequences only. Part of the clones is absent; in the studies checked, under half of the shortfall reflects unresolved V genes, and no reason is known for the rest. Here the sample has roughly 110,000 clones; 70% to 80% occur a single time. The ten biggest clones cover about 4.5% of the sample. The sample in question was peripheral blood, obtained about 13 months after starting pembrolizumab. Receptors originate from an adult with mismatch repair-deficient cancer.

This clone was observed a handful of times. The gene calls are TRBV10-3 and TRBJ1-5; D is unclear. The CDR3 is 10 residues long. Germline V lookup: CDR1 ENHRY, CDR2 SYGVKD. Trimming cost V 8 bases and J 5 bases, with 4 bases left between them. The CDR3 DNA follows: TGTGCCATCGGGGATCAGCCCCAGCATTTT. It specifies CAIGDQPQHF.

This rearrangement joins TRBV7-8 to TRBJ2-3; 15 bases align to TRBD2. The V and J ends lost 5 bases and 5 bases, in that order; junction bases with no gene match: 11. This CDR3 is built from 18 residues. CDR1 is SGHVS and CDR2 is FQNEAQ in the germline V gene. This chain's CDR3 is CASSPRVGTSGRKDTQYF. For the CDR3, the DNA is TGTGCCAGCAGCCCAAGGGTAGGGACTAGCGGGAGGAAAGATACGCAGTATTTT.

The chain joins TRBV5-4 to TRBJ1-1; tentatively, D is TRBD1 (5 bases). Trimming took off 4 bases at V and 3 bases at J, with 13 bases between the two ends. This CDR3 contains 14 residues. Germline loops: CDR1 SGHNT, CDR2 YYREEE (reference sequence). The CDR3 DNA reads TGTGCCAGCAGCCGGGGTGGCAGGGACACTGAAGCTTTCTTT. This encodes CASSRGGRDTEAFF.

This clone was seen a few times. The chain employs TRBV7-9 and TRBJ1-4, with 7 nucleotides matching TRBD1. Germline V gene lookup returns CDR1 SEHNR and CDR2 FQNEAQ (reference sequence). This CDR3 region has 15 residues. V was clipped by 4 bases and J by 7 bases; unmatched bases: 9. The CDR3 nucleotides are TGTGCCAGCAGCTCCCTAGGGGGCTTGGGTGAAAAACTGTTTTTT. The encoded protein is CASSSLGGLGEKLFF.

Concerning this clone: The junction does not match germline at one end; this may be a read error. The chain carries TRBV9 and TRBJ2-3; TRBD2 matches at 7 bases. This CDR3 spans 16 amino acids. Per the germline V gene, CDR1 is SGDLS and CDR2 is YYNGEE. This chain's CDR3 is CASSVVGGRSTDTQYF. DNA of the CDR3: TGTGCCAGCAGTGTAGTTGGCGGGAGAAGCACAGATACGCAGTATTTT.

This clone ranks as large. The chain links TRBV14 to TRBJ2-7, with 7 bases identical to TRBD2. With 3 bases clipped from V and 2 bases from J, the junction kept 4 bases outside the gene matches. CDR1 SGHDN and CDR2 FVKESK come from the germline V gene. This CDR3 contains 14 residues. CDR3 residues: CASSQAGTTYEQYF. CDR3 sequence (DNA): TGTGCCAGCAGCCAGGCCGGGACTACCTACGAGCAGTACTTC.

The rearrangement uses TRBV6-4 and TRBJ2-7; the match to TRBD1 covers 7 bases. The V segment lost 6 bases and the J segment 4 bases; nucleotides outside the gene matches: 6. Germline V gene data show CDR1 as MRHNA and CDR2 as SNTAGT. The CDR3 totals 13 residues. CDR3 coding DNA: TGTGCCAGCAGCACAGGGGAAGGTTACGAGCAGTACTTC. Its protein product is CASSTGEGYEQYF.

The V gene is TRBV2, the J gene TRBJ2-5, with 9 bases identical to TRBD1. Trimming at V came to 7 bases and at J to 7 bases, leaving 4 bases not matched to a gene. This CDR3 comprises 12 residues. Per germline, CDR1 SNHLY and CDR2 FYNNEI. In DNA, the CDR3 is TGTGCCAGCACGGGGACAGGGAGGACCCAGTACTTC. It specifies CASTGTGRTQYF.

The CDR3 DNA reads TGTGCCAGCAGCTCGGGGCCCCAGCGGGGGTCCTACGAGCAGTACTTC. This translates into CASSSGPQRGSYEQYF. The chain is built from TRBV7-8 and TRBJ2-7, with TRBD2 identical over 8 bases. Trimming at V came to 4 bases and at J to 1 base, leaving 9 bases not matched to a gene. Germline CDR1 is SGHVS and CDR2 is FQNEAQ. The CDR3 consists of 16 residues.

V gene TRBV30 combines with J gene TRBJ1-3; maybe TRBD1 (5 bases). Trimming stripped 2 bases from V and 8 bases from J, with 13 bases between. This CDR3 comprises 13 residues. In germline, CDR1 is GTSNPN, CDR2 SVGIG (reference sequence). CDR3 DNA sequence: TGTGCCTGGAGTCACGGGGGATCTTACACCATATATTTT. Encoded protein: CAWSHGGSYTIYF.

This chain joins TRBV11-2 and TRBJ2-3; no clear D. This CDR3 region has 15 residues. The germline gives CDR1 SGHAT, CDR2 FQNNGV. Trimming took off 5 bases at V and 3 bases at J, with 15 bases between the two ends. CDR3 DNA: TGTGCCAGCAGCCCAAGACTCGGAGAGACAGATACGCAGTATTTT. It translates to CASSPRLGETDTQYF.

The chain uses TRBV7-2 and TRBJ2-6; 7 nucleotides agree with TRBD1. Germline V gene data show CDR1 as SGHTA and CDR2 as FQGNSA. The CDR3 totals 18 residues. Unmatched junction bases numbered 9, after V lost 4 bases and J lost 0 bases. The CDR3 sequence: CASSYYDRVGSGANVLTF. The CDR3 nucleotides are TGTGCCAGCAGCTATTACGACAGGGTGGGCTCTGGGGCCAACGTCCTGACTTTC.

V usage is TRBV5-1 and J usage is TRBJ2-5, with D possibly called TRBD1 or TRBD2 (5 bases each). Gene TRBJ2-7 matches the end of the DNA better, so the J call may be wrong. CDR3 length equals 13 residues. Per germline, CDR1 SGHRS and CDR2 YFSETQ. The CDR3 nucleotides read TGCGCCAGCAGCTCCGAGGGGTCCTACGAGCAGTACTTC. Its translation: CASSSEGSYEQYF.

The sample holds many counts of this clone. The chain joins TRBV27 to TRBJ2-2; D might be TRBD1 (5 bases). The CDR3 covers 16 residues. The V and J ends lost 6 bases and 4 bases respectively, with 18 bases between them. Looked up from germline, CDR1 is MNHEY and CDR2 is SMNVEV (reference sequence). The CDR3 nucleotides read TGTGCCAGCAGGAGAGGCGTCCAGGGCCCCACCGGGGAGCTGTTTTTT. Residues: CASRRGVQGPTGELFF.

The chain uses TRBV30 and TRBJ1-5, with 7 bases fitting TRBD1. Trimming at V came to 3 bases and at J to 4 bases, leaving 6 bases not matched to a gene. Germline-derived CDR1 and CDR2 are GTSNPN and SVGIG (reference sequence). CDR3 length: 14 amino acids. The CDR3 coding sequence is TGTGCCTGGAGCGGGGGACAGAAAAATCAGCCCCAGCATTTT. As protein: CAWSGGQKNQPQHF.

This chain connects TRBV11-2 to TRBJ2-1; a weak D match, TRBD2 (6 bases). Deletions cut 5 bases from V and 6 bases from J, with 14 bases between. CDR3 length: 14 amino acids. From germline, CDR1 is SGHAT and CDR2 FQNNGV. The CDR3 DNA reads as TGTGCCAGCAGCCCCGGGACTGCTCCCAATGAGCAGTTCTTC. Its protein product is CASSPGTAPNEQFF.

The chain's CDR3 is CASSRTTGLRTEAFF. The CDR3 DNA reads TGTGCCAGCAGCCGGACGACAGGGTTGCGAACTGAAGCTTTCTTT. The chain couples TRBV7-2 to TRBJ1-1, with 7 bases matching TRBD1. Trimming took 5 bases from V and 5 from J; bases not matched to a gene: 11. Germline V gene data show CDR1 as SGHTA and CDR2 as FQGNSA. This CDR3 spans 15 amino acids.

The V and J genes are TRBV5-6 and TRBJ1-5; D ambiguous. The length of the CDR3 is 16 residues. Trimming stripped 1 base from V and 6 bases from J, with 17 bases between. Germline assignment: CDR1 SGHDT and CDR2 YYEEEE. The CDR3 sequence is CASSLFSRSLSQPQHF. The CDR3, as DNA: TGTGCCAGCAGCTTGTTTAGCAGGAGTTTGTCTCAGCCCCAGCATTTT.

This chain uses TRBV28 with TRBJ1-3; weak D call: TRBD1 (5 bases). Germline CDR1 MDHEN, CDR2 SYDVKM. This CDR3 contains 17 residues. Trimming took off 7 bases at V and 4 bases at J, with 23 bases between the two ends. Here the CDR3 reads CASNPMGQSPAGNTIYF. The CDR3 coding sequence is TGTGCCAGCAACCCCATGGGGCAGTCTCCGGCAGGAAACACCATATATTTT.

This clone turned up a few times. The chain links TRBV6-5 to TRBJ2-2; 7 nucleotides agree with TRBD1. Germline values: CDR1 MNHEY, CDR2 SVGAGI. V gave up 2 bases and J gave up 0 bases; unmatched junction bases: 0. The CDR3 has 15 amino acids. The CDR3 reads CASSYQGANTGELFF. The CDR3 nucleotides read TGTGCCAGCAGTTACCAGGGGGCGAACACCGGGGAGCTGTTTTTT.

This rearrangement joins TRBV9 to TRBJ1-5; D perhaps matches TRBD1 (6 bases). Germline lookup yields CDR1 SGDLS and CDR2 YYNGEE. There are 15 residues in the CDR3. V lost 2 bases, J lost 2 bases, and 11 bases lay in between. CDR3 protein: CASSVGEGGNQPQHF. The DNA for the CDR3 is TGTGCCAGCAGCGTGGGGGAGGGGGGCAATCAGCCCCAGCATTTT.

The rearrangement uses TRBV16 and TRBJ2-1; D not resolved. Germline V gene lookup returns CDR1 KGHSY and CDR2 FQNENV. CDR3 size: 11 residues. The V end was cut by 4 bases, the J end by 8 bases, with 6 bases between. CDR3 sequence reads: CASSPLDEQFF. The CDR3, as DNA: TGTGCCAGCAGCCCTTTAGATGAGCAGTTCTTC.

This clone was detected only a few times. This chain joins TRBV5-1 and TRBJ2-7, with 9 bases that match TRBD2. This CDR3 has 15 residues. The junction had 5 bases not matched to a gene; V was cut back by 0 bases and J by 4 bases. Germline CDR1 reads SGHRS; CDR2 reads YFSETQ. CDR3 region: CASSLVASGTYEQYF. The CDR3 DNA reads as TGCGCCAGCAGCTTGGTGGCTAGCGGGACGTACGAGCAGTACTTC.

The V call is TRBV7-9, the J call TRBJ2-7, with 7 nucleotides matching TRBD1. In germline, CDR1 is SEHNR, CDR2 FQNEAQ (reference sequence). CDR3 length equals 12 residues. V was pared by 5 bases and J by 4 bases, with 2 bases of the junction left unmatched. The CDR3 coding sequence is TGTGCCAGCAGCGGGACAGAGTACGAGCAGTACTTC. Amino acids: CASSGTEYEQYF. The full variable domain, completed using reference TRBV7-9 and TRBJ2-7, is DTGVSQNPRHKITKRGQNVTFRCDPISEHNRLYWYRQTLGQGPEFLTYFQNEAQLEKSRLLSDRFSAERPKGSFSTLEIQRTEQGDSAMYLCASSGTEYEQYFGPGTRLTVT.

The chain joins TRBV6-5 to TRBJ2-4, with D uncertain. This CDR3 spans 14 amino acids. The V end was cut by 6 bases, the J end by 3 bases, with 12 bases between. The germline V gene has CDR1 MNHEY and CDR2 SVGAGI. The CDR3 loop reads CASSFHRGKNIQYF. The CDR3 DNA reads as TGTGCCAGCAGCTTCCATCGTGGCAAAAACATTCAGTACTTC.

The CDR3 sequence is CATKVQGAADTQYF. The CDR3 bases are TGTGCCACCAAAGTACAGGGGGCCGCAGATACGCAGTATTTT. The chain combines TRBV27 with TRBJ2-3, with 9 bases fitting TRBD1. The CDR3 is 14 residues long. The ends lost 10 bases at V and 4 bases at J; junction bases unmatched: 9. Germline V gene data show CDR1 as MNHEY and CDR2 as SMNVEV (reference sequence).

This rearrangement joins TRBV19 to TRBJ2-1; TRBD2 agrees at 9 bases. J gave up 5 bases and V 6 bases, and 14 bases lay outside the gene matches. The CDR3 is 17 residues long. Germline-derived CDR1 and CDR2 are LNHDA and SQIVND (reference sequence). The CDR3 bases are TGTGCCAGTAGGGGGGGACTCGGGACTAGCAGAAACAATGAGCAGTTCTTC. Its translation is CASRGGLGTSRNNEQFF.

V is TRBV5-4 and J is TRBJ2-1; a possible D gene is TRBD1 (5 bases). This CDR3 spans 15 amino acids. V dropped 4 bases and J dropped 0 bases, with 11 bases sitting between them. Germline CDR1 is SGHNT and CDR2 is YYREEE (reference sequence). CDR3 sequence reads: CASSPSQDSYNEQFF. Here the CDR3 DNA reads TGTGCCAGCAGCCCCTCACAGGACTCCTACAATGAGCAGTTCTTC.

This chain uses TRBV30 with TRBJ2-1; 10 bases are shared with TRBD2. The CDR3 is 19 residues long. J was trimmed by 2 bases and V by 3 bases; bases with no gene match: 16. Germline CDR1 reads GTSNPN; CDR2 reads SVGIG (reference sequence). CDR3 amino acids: CAWRGRRLAGEGPYNEQFF. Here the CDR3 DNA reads TGTGCCTGGAGGGGCAGGAGGCTAGCGGGAGAGGGTCCCTACAATGAGCAGTTCTTC.

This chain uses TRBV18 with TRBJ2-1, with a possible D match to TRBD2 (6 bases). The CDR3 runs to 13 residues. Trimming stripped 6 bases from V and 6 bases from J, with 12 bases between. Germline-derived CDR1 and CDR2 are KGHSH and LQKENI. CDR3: CASSGTFGNEQFF. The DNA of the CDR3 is TGTGCCAGCTCCGGGACTTTCGGCAATGAGCAGTTCTTC. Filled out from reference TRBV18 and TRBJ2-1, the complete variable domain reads NAGVMQNPRHLVRRRGQEARLRCSPMKGHSHVYWYRQLPEEGLKFMVYLQKENIIDESGMPKERFSAEFPKEGPSILRIQQVVRGDSAAYFCASSGTFGNEQFFGPGTRLTVL.

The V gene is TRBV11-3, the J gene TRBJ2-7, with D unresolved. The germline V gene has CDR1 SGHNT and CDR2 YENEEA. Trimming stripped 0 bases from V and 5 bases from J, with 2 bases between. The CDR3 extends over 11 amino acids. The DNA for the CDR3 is TGTGCCAGCAGCTTAGATAACGAGCAGTACTTC. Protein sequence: CASSLDNEQYF.